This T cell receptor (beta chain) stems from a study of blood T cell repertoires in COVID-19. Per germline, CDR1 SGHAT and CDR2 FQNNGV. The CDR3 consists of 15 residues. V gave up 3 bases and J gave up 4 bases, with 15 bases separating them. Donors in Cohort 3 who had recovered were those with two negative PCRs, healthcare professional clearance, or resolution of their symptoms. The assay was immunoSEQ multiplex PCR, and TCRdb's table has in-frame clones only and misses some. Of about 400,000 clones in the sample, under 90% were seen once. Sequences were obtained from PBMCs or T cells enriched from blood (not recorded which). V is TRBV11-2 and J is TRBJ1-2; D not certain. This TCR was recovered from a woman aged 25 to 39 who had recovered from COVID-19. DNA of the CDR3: TGTGCCAGCAGCTTTAGGCGGGCGCAGTCCTATGGCTACACCTTC. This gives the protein CASSFRRAQSYGYTF.